This T cell receptor beta chain was captured by sequencing in a study of T cell responses to AZD1222 COVID-19 vaccine. Study at large: Pooled together were second doses at about 4 or about 12 weeks. Points from the study as a whole: Repertoires were collected only later (after the peak T cell response had occurred). Across spike, vaccine-associated CD4 TCRs were found, dominant at 160-218 and 743-854.

The CDR3 is 12 residues long. CDR1 SGHDN and CDR2 FVKESK come from the germline V gene. Trimming left V 0 bases short and J 5 bases short, with 4 bases between. Here immunoSEQ multiplex PCR was the method, and the copy in TCRdb shows in-frame clones only, minus some. Of around 110,000 clones detected, about 80% appear once; the ten largest clones hold approximately 9.4%. This clone occurred a few times. The antigen remains undetermined. The chain uses TRBV14 and TRBJ1-2, with D unclear. The TCR sequence derives from an adult in good health. The starting material was peripheral blood, obtained on day 0 of AZD1222 vaccination. CDR3 in DNA: TGTGCCAGCAGCCAAGAACGTTATGGCTACACCTTC. Its protein is CASSQERYGYTF.